This T cell receptor beta chain was identified during a study of tumour-infiltrating T cells in Burkitt lymphoma. The overall study: Productive clonality predicted overall and progression-free survival.

Sequencing was performed with immunoSEQ multiplex PCR; in TCRdb, only in-frame clones are kept and a portion is missing. The table includes 5,200 or so clones, approximately 11% detected once. The V gene's germline CDR1 is SEHNR and CDR2 FQNEAQ (reference sequence). The CDR3 length is 14 residues. V lost 2 bases and J 9 bases, leaving 11 bases between the germline ends. The TCR was taken from a human donor with diffuse large B-cell lymphoma. Sequencing was carried out using tumor tissue. The rearrangement links TRBV7-9 to TRBJ1-6; D remains ambiguous. The CDR3 protein is CASSLSLLSSPLHF. DNA of the CDR3: TGTGCCAGCAGCTTATCCCTCTTGAGTTCACCCCTCCACTTT.